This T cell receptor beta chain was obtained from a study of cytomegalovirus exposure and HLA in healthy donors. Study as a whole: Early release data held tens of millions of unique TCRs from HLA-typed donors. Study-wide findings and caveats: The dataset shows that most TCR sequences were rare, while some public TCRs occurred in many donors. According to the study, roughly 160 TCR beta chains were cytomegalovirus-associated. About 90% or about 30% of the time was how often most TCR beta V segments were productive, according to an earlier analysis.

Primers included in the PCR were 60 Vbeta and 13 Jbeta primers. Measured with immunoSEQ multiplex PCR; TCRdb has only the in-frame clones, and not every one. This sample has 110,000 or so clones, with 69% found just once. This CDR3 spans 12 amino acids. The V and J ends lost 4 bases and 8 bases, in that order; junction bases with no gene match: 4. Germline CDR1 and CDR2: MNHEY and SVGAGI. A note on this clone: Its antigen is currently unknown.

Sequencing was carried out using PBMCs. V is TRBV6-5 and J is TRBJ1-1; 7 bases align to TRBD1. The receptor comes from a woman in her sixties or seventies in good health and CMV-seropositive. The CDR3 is CASSWGQNEAFF. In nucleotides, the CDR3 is TGTGCCAGCAGTTGGGGACAGAACGAAGCTTTCTTT.